This is a list of T cell receptor beta chains from one sample in a study of T cell responses to AZD1222 COVID-19 vaccine. Measured with immunoSEQ multiplex PCR; TCRdb has only the in-frame clones, and not every one. Of about 120,000 clones listed, 88% are singletons. The sequencing used peripheral blood, collected on day 0 of AZD1222 vaccination. These receptors all stem from an adult in good health. CDR3s include the opening cysteine and the closing phenylalanine or tryptophan. D genes are given only for firm matches. A clone size is listed for some rows: how often the clone was seen (once, few, many), or a class if it is expanded.

DNA,CDR3,size,J,length,V,D
TGTGCCATCAGTGCCTCCCAGTGGGCCAATGAGCAGTTCTTC,CAISASQWANEQFF,few,TRBJ2-1,14,TRBV10-3,NA
TGTGCCAGCAGTTTGACTGGGGCCAACGTCCTGACTTTC,CASSLTGANVLTF,NA,TRBJ2-6,13,TRBV27,NA
TGTGCCAGCAGTTTCCGAGGGGGAGGGGAGACCCAGTACTTC,CASSFRGGGETQYF,NA,TRBJ2-5,14,TRBV28,NA
TGCAGCGTCGGAGGGGGGAGAGGCACAGATACGCAGTATTTT,CSVGGGRGTDTQYF,NA,TRBJ2-3,14,TRBV29-1,NA
TGTGCCTGGAGTGGTGGGGGCAATCAGCCCCAGCATTTT,CAWSGGGNQPQHF,NA,TRBJ1-5,13,TRBV30,NA
TGTGCCAGCTCACTTTCCGGGACAGGGGACCTCTACGAGCAGTACTTC,CASSLSGTGDLYEQYF,NA,TRBJ2-7,16,TRBV18,TRBD1
TGTGCCAGCAGTGGGACAGGGGCCAACGTCCTGACTTTC,CASSGTGANVLTF,NA,TRBJ2-6,13,TRBV2,NA
TGTGCCAGCAGTTATAAAGGACTAGCGGGAAACTACGAGCAGTACTTC,CASSYKGLAGNYEQYF,NA,TRBJ2-7,16,TRBV6-5,TRBD2
TGTGCCAGCAGTGAAACCTTCGCTAGCGGTCCTAGCACAGATACGCAGTATTTT,CASSETFASGPSTDTQYF,few,TRBJ2-3,18,TRBV6-1,TRBD2
TGTGCCTTCGAGGTGACGAACACTGAAGCTTTCTTT,CAFEVTNTEAFF,NA,TRBJ1-1,12,TRBV30,NA
TGTGCCAGCAGCTTGTCACCCGGACGAAACACCATATATTTT,CASSLSPGRNTIYF,few,TRBJ1-3,14,TRBV11-2,NA
TGCGCCAGCAGCCCAGACAGTTCCTTTTCCTACGAGCAGTACTTC,CASSPDSSFSYEQYF,NA,TRBJ2-7,15,TRBV5-1,NA
TGTGCCAGCAGTCAAGGCCGCTTAGACAATTCACCCCTCCACTTT,CASSQGRLDNSPLHF,NA,TRBJ1-6,15,TRBV6-6,NA
TGCGCCAGCAGCTTGGGGCAGGCCAGGGGCTATGGCTACACCTTC,CASSLGQARGYGYTF,NA,TRBJ1-2,15,TRBV5-1,NA
TGTGCCAGCAACCCCGTGGGACAAGCCTATGGCTACACCTTC,CASNPVGQAYGYTF,once,TRBJ1-2,14,TRBV27,NA
TGTGCCAGCAGTAAGGGACTAGTTTCGTACTTC,CASSKGLVSYF,NA,TRBJ2-7,11,TRBV28,TRBD2
TGTGCCACCAGTGCCGCCAATGAGCAGTTCTTC,CATSAANEQFF,NA,TRBJ2-1,11,TRBV24-1,NA
TGTGCCAGCTCCGGACTAGCGGGAGCGGACTACAATGAGCAGTTCTTC,CASSGLAGADYNEQFF,NA,TRBJ2-1,16,TRBV18,TRBD2
TGTGCCAGCAGGAGCCTGGTATCTGGGGCCAACGTCCTGACTTTC,CASRSLVSGANVLTF,NA,TRBJ2-6,15,TRBV2,NA
TGCGCCAGCAGTGAGACCGGGACCGGGGAGCTGTTTTTT,CASSETGTGELFF,once,TRBJ2-2,13,TRBV10-1,NA
TGTGCCACCAGCGGCGCAGGGTTCTTGGACACTGAAGCTTTCTTT,CATSGAGFLDTEAFF,once,TRBJ1-1,15,TRBV15,NA
TGCGCCAGCAGTGAGAGGGGCGCTGGGGCCAACGTCCTGACTTTC,CASSERGAGANVLTF,NA,TRBJ2-6,15,TRBV10-2,NA
TGTGCCAGCAGTGAGGGCGGACTAGCGAGATTAGGGGAGCTGTTTTTT,CASSEGGLARLGELFF,once,TRBJ2-2,16,TRBV28,TRBD2
TGCAGTGCTAGTGGGGCCAGGGGTACACTGAAGGCTTTCTTT,CSASGARGTLKAFF,NA,TRBJ1-1,14,TRBV20-1,NA
TGTGCCAGCAGTTACCGACCTGAACAGGGAGATGGCTACACCTTC,CASSYRPEQGDGYTF,NA,TRBJ1-2,15,TRBV6-5,NA
TGTGCCAGCAGCTTAGCGGGCGGCACAGATACGCAGTATTTT,CASSLAGGTDTQYF,NA,TRBJ2-3,14,TRBV7-9,NA
TGTGCCAGCAGTCCTGTGGGAAACACCATATATTTT,CASSPVGNTIYF,NA,TRBJ1-3,12,TRBV6-6,NA
TGTGCCAGCAGCTTCTTAGCGGGACCAGATACGCAGTATTTT,CASSFLAGPDTQYF,NA,TRBJ2-3,14,TRBV7-8,TRBD2
TGCGCCAGCAGCCTGAGGACAGGGACGTTAGGGTACGAGCAGTACTTC,CASSLRTGTLGYEQYF,NA,TRBJ2-7,16,TRBV5-1,TRBD1
TGTGCCAGCAGCTTATCGTCTCTGGGTACTGAGCAGTTCTTC,CASSLSSLGTEQFF,NA,TRBJ2-1,14,TRBV7-9,NA
TGTGCCAGCAGCGTCAAACAGGGGGGTCACGATGAGCAGTTCTTC,CASSVKQGGHDEQFF,medium-sized,TRBJ2-1,15,TRBV7-2,TRBD1
TGTGCCAGCAGTACGTTTTCCGGGACAGGGGGCAGTGGCTACACCTTC,CASSTFSGTGGSGYTF,NA,TRBJ1-2,16,TRBV28,TRBD1
TGTGCCAGCAGCTTAGGGCAGAATAACTATGGCTACACCTTC,CASSLGQNNYGYTF,NA,TRBJ1-2,14,TRBV11-2,NA
TGTGCCAGCAGTGGGGTCGACTATGGCTACACCTTC,CASSGVDYGYTF,NA,TRBJ1-2,12,TRBV6-2/TRBV6-3,NA
TGTGCCAGTAGTAACAACAGGGGGCCTTACCCCCTCCACTTT,CASSNNRGPYPLHF,NA,TRBJ1-6,14,TRBV19,TRBD1
TGTGCCAGCAGCGCCACAGGGGGCACTGAAGCTTTCTTT,CASSATGGTEAFF,NA,TRBJ1-1,13,TRBV7-3,TRBD1
TGTGCCAGCAGTTCTACAGGGTTTACTGAAGCTTTCTTT,CASSSTGFTEAFF,few,TRBJ1-1,13,TRBV12-3/TRBV12-4,NA
TGTGCCAGCAGCTTAGATCCCGGGTTGAACACTGAAGCTTTCTTT,CASSLDPGLNTEAFF,NA,TRBJ1-1,15,TRBV7-2,NA
TGTGCCAGCAGTCCCCAAGCCGGGACAGGCCCCACCTCAAGACGCCAGCATTTT,CASSPQAGTGPTSRRQHF,NA,TRBJ1-5,18,TRBV28,TRBD1
TGTGCCACCCGACAGGGGGCGGGAGAGCAGTACTTC,CATRQGAGEQYF,NA,TRBJ2-7,12,TRBV5-4,TRBD1
TGTGCCAGCAGCGTAGGGGGCTTTGGATATGGCTACACCTTC,CASSVGGFGYGYTF,NA,TRBJ1-2,14,TRBV9,NA
TGTGCCTGGAGTGTTGGGGGCACAGATACGCAGTATTTT,CAWSVGGTDTQYF,NA,TRBJ2-3,13,TRBV30,NA
TGTGCCAGTAGTATCGGGCAGAACAATCAGCCCCAGCATTTT,CASSIGQNNQPQHF,NA,TRBJ1-5,14,TRBV19,NA
TGCGCCAGCAGCTCAAGACAGGGGGGTATTAATGAAAAACTGTTTTTT,CASSSRQGGINEKLFF,few,TRBJ1-4,16,TRBV5-1,TRBD1
TGTGCCAGTAGCCCAGGGGGAGGATCACCCCTCCACTTT,CASSPGGGSPLHF,NA,TRBJ1-6,13,TRBV19,TRBD1
TGTGCCAGCAAAGTAGGACTAGCGGGATATCATGAGCAGTTCTTC,CASKVGLAGYHEQFF,NA,TRBJ2-1,15,TRBV28,TRBD2
TGTGCCAGCAGTTTATCGACTAGCGGGAGTTACGAGCAGTACTTC,CASSLSTSGSYEQYF,NA,TRBJ2-7,15,TRBV27,TRBD2
TGTGCCAGTAGTATACGCCGACAGGGGAACTCTGGGGCCAACGTCCTGACTTTC,CASSIRRQGNSGANVLTF,NA,TRBJ2-6,18,TRBV19,TRBD1
TGTGCCAGCAGCCTATTGAGGGGGAGCTCCTACAATGAGCAGTTCTTC,CASSLLRGSSYNEQFF,NA,TRBJ2-1,16,TRBV3-1/TRBV3-2,NA
TGTGCCAGCAGCTCGGCCGGGAGCTCCTACGAGCAGTACTTC,CASSSAGSSYEQYF,NA,TRBJ2-7,14,TRBV7-2,NA
TGTGCCAGCAGCCTCGGGGCGAGAGAGACCCAGTACTTC,CASSLGARETQYF,NA,TRBJ2-5,13,TRBV7-6,NA